A selection of T cell receptor beta chains follows, all from one sample in a study of post-analysis software for immune sequencing data. One entry per CDR3 protein, called by TCRdb with MiXCR from the PCR reads. The sample carries 350,000 to 450,000 distinct CDR3 sequences, 30% to 45% recorded once. Material for sequencing was blood. The receptor set was obtained from a girl aged 2-15 years with multiple sclerosis. Both conserved end residues are part of each CDR3. Fields, in order: J gene, V gene, D gene, CDR3 length, clone size, CDR3 protein, CDR3 DNA. A D gene is named only where the DNA matches it firmly. Where a row states a size, it is once, few, many or the class of an expanded clone; other rows omit it.

>TRBJ2-5|TRBV4-1|TRBD1|15|few
CASSPQGANSETQYF
TGCGCCAGCAGCCCCCAGGGGGCCAATTCGGAGACCCAGTACTTC
>TRBJ1-4|TRBV6-6|TRBD1|14|.
CASSQGAWDEKLFF
TGTGCCAGCAGCCAGGGGGCATGGGATGAAAAACTGTTTTTT
>TRBJ2-7|TRBV5-8|.|15|few
CASSFPGDISYEQYF
TGTGCCAGCAGCTTCCCCGGGGACATCTCCTACGAGCAGTACTTC
>TRBJ1-5|TRBV20-1|.|12|few
CSASRGGQPQHF
TGCAGTGCTTCCAGGGGTGGGCAGCCCCAGCATTTT
>TRBJ2-5|TRBV13|TRBD1|14|few
CASSYRTGEETQYF
TGTGCCAGCAGCTACCGGACAGGCGAAGAGACCCAGTACTTC
>TRBJ2-1|TRBV29-1|.|12|few
CSVIGRNNEQFF
TGCAGCGTTATCGGGCGGAACAATGAGCAGTTCTTC
>TRBJ2-7|TRBV5-1|.|13|.
CASSSTGTLGQYF
TGCGCCAGCAGCTCTACCGGGACCCTGGGGCAGTACTTC
>TRBJ2-1|TRBV28|.|14|.
CASSPPAFYNEQFF
TGTGCCAGCAGTCCGCCCGCCTTCTACAATGAGCAGTTCTTC
>TRBJ2-3|TRBV9|TRBD2|17|few
CASSVDGREVKTDTQYF
TGTGCCAGCAGCGTAGATGGGCGGGAGGTGAAAACAGATACGCAGTATTTT
>TRBJ2-1|TRBV15|.|15|.
CATSKTGTGVHEQFF
TGTGCCACCTCCAAAACCGGGACTGGCGTCCATGAGCAGTTCTTC
>TRBJ2-4|TRBV6-4|.|16|.
CASSGPISGAKNIQYF
TGTGCCAGCAGTGGTCCGATTTCGGGAGCCAAAAACATTCAGTACTTC
>TRBJ1-4|TRBV7-9|.|12|.
CASSLGYEKLFF
TGTGCCAGCAGCTTAGGTTACGAAAAACTGTTTTTT
>TRBJ2-3|TRBV6-6|TRBD1|14|.
CASKLDRTPDTQYF
TGTGCCAGCAAGTTGGACAGGACCCCAGATACGCAGTATTTT
>TRBJ2-5|TRBV27|TRBD1|17|.
CASTPLRGTAVQETQYF
TGTGCCAGCACCCCCTTAAGGGGGACAGCAGTCCAAGAGACCCAGTACTTC
>TRBJ2-4|TRBV4-1|.|18|.
CASSQMGRGPLAKNIQYF
TGCGCCAGCAGCCAAATGGGGCGGGGGCCCCTAGCCAAAAACATTCAGTACTTC
>TRBJ2-1|TRBV7-6|.|15|.
CASSLDSVLYNEQFF
TGTGCCAGCAGCTTAGATTCAGTTCTATACAATGAGCAGTTCTTC
>TRBJ2-7|TRBV7-3|TRBD1|15|.
CASSPHSGTVYEQYF
TGTGCCAGCAGCCCTCACTCCGGGACAGTCTACGAGCAGTACTTC
>TRBJ2-7|TRBV5-6|TRBD1|14|few
CASSWDRGLYEQYF
TGTGCCAGCAGCTGGGACAGGGGGCTCTACGAGCAGTACTTC
>TRBJ2-7|TRBV9|.|14|.
CASSPDSTAYEQYF
TGTGCCAGCAGCCCCGACTCTACCGCCTACGAGCAGTACTTC
>TRBJ1-5|TRBV20-1|.|12|.
CSAFRGDQPQHF
TGCAGTGCATTTCGAGGGGATCAGCCCCAGCATTTT
>TRBJ2-7|TRBV13|.|17|.
CASSLSQMASSSYEQYF
TGTGCCAGCAGCTTATCCCAAATGGCGAGTTCCTCCTACGAGCAGTACTTC
>TRBJ2-7|TRBV20-1|.|12|few
CSATGTMPEQYF
TGCAGTGCTACCGGGACAATGCCGGAGCAGTACTTC
>TRBJ1-2|TRBV14|TRBD1|16|.
CASSQDPAQGASGYTF
TGTGCCAGCAGCCAAGATCCCGCCCAGGGGGCTAGTGGCTACACCTTC
>TRBJ2-3|TRBV7-9|.|11|.
CASSLALSPYF
TGTGCCAGCAGCTTAGCGCTTTCTCCGTATTTT
>TRBJ2-7|TRBV5-1|.|13|.
CASSTEGHYEQYF
TGCGCCAGCAGCACAGAGGGCCACTACGAGCAGTACTTC
>TRBJ1-1|TRBV20-1|TRBD1|16|few
CSVPSGGRIMNTEAFF
TGCAGTGTCCCTTCAGGGGGCCGGATTATGAACACTGAAGCTTTCTTT
>TRBJ2-7|TRBV15|TRBD1|15|.
CATSGTRQGPYEQYF
TGTGCCACCAGCGGAACAAGACAGGGTCCCTACGAGCAGTACTTC
>TRBJ2-3|TRBV28|TRBD1|15|.
CASSSAGGPTNTQYF
TGTGCCAGCAGCTCGGCAGGGGGACCCACAAATACGCAGTATTTT
>TRBJ2-5|TRBV6-2/TRBV6-3|TRBD2|16|few
CASGQPGLGAQETQYF
TGTGCCAGCGGTCAACCGGGACTAGGGGCTCAAGAGACCCAGTACTTC
>TRBJ2-1|TRBV12-3/TRBV12-4|TRBD2|12|.
CASTGLEYEQFF
TGTGCCAGCACCGGACTAGAGTATGAGCAGTTCTTC
>TRBJ2-1|TRBV7-8|TRBD2|13|once
CASSLVGPGGPFF
TGTGCCAGCAGCTTAGTGGGCCCGGGGGGGCCGTTCTTC
>TRBJ2-4|TRBV18|.|16|.
CASSPDWTGPKNIQYF
TGTGCCAGCTCACCTGACTGGACCGGGCCGAAAAACATTCAGTACTTC
>TRBJ2-7|TRBV10-2|TRBD2|20|once
CASSESPMLKRGPSSYEQYF
TGCGCCAGCAGTGAGTCTCCCATGTTAAAGCGGGGGCCTTCCTCCTACGAGCAGTACTTC
>TRBJ2-1|TRBV12-2|.|15|.
CASRPQASQSLRQFF
TGCGCAAGTCGCCCTCAAGCAAGTCAGAGCCTTCGGCAGTTCTTC
>TRBJ1-6|TRBV3-1|.|18|.
CASSLIRGGSSYNSPLHF
TGTGCCAGCAGCCTTATCCGGGGGGGGAGCTCCTATAATTCACCCCTCCACTTT
>TRBJ2-5|TRBV7-3|TRBD2|16|.
CASSSRGLADRETQYF
TGTGCCAGCAGCTCCCGGGGACTAGCGGATCGGGAGACCCAGTACTTC
>TRBJ1-2|TRBV12-3/TRBV12-4|.|13|few
CASSPTVRYGYTF
TGTGCCAGCAGTCCTACAGTTCGCTATGGCTACACCTTC
>TRBJ1-2|TRBV7-2|TRBD1|16|.
CASSLRWTGGVFGYTF
TGTGCCAGCAGCTTACGTTGGACAGGGGGCGTATTTGGCTACACCTTC
>TRBJ1-5|TRBV6-5|.|15|few
CASSSARARNQPQHF
TGTGCCAGCAGTTCGGCCAGGGCTCGCAATCAGCCCCAGCATTTT
>TRBJ2-5|TRBV15|.|13|.
CATSRDREETQYF
TGTGCCACCAGCAGAGACAGGGAAGAGACCCAGTACTTC
>TRBJ1-2|TRBV27|.|15|.
CASRSSGGRDYGYTF
TGTGCCAGCAGGTCCTCCGGGGGGCGAGACTATGGCTACACCTTC
>TRBJ2-1|TRBV20-1|.|13|.
CSALRDTHNEQFF
TGCAGTGCTCTACGGGACACACACAATGAGCAGTTCTTC
>TRBJ1-5|TRBV7-8|TRBD1|16|.
CASSTIHRGRDQPQHF
TGTGCCAGCAGCACCATACACAGGGGCCGGGATCAGCCCCAGCATTTT
>TRBJ2-7|TRBV5-6|.|14|few
CASSPDYSISEQYF
TGTGCCAGCAGCCCCGACTACAGTATTAGCGAGCAGTACTTC
>TRBJ1-1|TRBV29-1|.|13|.
CSVEPRAAQRAFF
TGCAGCGTTGAGCCCAGGGCGGCGCAAAGGGCTTTCTTT
>TRBJ2-4|TRBV28|.|14|.
CASSLWGAKNIQYF
TGTGCCAGCAGTTTATGGGGAGCCAAAAACATTCAGTACTTC
>TRBJ2-1|TRBV20-1|.|14|few
CSAPKVGPYNEQFF
TGCAGTGCCCCCAAGGTGGGACCCTACAATGAGCAGTTCTTC
>TRBJ2-1|TRBV5-1|.|15|few
CASSYFKAAYNEQFF
TGCGCCAGCAGCTACTTCAAAGCGGCCTACAATGAGCAGTTCTTC
>TRBJ1-1|TRBV11-2|TRBD1|15|.
CTSSPRAQTGGEAFF
TGTACCAGCAGCCCCCGAGCACAAACAGGGGGGGAAGCTTTCTTT
>TRBJ2-7|TRBV3-1|TRBD1|15|.
CASSQGSDRSDEQYF
TGTGCCAGCAGCCAAGGTTCGGACAGGAGCGACGAGCAGTACTTC
>TRBJ2-7|TRBV4-1|TRBD2|15|.
CASSQTLAGGYEQYF
TGCGCCAGCAGCCAAACGCTGGCGGGGGGCTACGAGCAGTACTTC
>TRBJ2-5|TRBV20-1|.|13|.
CSASVPTKETQYF
TGCAGTGCTAGTGTTCCTACCAAAGAGACCCAGTACTTC
>TRBJ2-7|TRBV5-1|TRBD1|14|few
CASSPRDRGNEQYF
TGCGCCAGCAGCCCGCGGGACAGGGGCAACGAGCAGTACTTC
>TRBJ1-5|TRBV12-3/TRBV12-4|TRBD1|15|.
CASSFRTGGFQPQHF
TGTGCCAGCAGTTTCAGGACAGGGGGTTTTCAGCCCCAGCATTTT